Listed below are T cell receptor beta chains from one sample, sequenced in a study of cytomegalovirus exposure and HLA in healthy donors. Generated by immunoSEQ multiplex PCR, the TCRdb table keeps only in-frame clones and is missing some. The sample holds around 200,000 clones, 80% to 85% seen once. Sequenced: PBMCs. The receptors were gathered from a woman aged 18-29 years in good health and CMV-seropositive. The conserved cysteine and the conserved F or W are not part of the CDR3 here.

V gene: TRBV14; CDR3 protein: ASSQGTGTPRVEQY
V gene: TRBV29-1; CDR3 protein: SAGGRSTDTQY
V gene: TRBV11-1; CDR3 protein: ASGLAGAKNIQY
V gene: TRBV28; CDR3 protein: ASRIGQGTYGYT
V gene: TRBV19; CDR3 protein: ASSIDRGQKNTEAF
V gene: TRBV19; CDR3 protein: ASSMEGRGNQPQH
V gene: TRBV19; CDR3 protein: ASSLGQNYEQY
V gene: TRBV5-1; CDR3 protein: ASSPGGAGLETQY
V gene: TRBV9; CDR3 protein: ASSQEGAASEQY
V gene: TRBV6-5; CDR3 protein: ASSIGGQSSYEQY
V gene: TRBV5-1; CDR3 protein: ASSFGSLSGGFEQY
V gene: TRBV18; CDR3 protein: ASSSLAGAQNTGELF
V gene: TRBV9; CDR3 protein: ASKGGGGAAGELF
V gene: TRBV5-1; CDR3 protein: ASSLSLGEGSYEQY
V gene: TRBV7-9; CDR3 protein: ASSIVSAGEKLF
V gene: TRBV7-6; CDR3 protein: ASSLAVLDSRETQY
V gene: TRBV29-1; CDR3 protein: SVAGGSPEAF
V gene: TRBV27; CDR3 protein: ASNRGHEQY
V gene: TRBV2; CDR3 protein: ASTFRGQSPLH
V gene: TRBV2; CDR3 protein: ASSVRGARVSDTQY
V gene: TRBV25-1; CDR3 protein: ASSDHRPSERGYT
V gene: TRBV7-9; CDR3 protein: ASSPSGQETQY
V gene: TRBV2; CDR3 protein: ASSGDRGQEEQY
V gene: TRBV5-1; CDR3 protein: ASSLARVSSYNEQF
V gene: TRBV4-2; CDR3 protein: ASSQVGQGAGEQF
V gene: TRBV7-6; CDR3 protein: ASSPKGADPYFRDTQY
V gene: TRBV11-1; CDR3 protein: ASSTLAGGRTDTQY
V gene: TRBV7-3; CDR3 protein: ASSLTNRDEAF
V gene: TRBV7-7; CDR3 protein: ASSLEFRGEETQY
V gene: TRBV19; CDR3 protein: ASSITYSGGNSYEQY
V gene: TRBV7-6; CDR3 protein: ASRPKQGYNSPLH
V gene: TRBV6-5; CDR3 protein: ASSSMSYGYT
V gene: TRBV13; CDR3 protein: ASSSDGQEEAF
V gene: TRBV7-9; CDR3 protein: ASSSRDRYNEQF
V gene: TRBV28; CDR3 protein: ASMSGGPEAYEQY
V gene: TRBV15; CDR3 protein: ATSSQGSGYT
V gene: TRBV25-1; CDR3 protein: ASKGVGRYEQY
V gene: TRBV29-1; CDR3 protein: SVEDRGTGYNYGYT
V gene: TRBV29-1; CDR3 protein: SVPGGNTEAF
V gene: TRBV7-7; CDR3 protein: ASGPVGRGFQETQY
V gene: TRBV1; CDR3 protein: TSSQDTLWTGWWTEAF
V gene: TRBV19; CDR3 protein: ASSIDPRTDTQY
V gene: TRBV7-6; CDR3 protein: ASSPRGGRQETQY
V gene: TRBV6-1; CDR3 protein: ASSGMGGSRGYT